The sequence of this T cell receptor (beta chain) was determined in a study of T cells in Graves' hyperthyroidism and ophthalmopathy. Study outcomes and limitations: Ophthalmopathy and stable hyperthyroidism were separated by a 13 V-J model.

Using RNA transcripts as the source, TCR beta CDR3 regions were amplified. With the HTBI primer set, the TCR CDR3 went through a first round of RT-PCR. Each CDR3 protein is one row after TCRdb ran MiXCR on the multiplex PCR reads. Of over 450,000 distinct CDR3 sequences detected, approximately 15% appear once; the ten largest clones hold around 17%. Graves' hyperthyroidism is called stable when ophthalmopathy does not progress within 18 months. It was 10 ml of fresh peripheral blood that supplied the PBMCs. On this clonotype: The antigen is unknown.

The sequenced sample was blood. The sequence was collected from a woman under 30 with Graves' hyperthyroidism.

CDR3 bases: TGTGCCAGTAGTATAGATTATTGGGAGGAGAACTATGGCTACACCTTC. Protein sequence: CASSIDYWEENYGYTF. This chain joins TRBV19 and TRBJ1-2; D ambiguous. The V end lost 0 bases, the J end lost 2 bases, and 13 bases lay between the germline ends. Germline lookup yields CDR1 LNHDA and CDR2 SQIVND (reference sequence). This CDR3 region has 16 residues.